Shown below are 26 T cell receptor beta chains from a single sample sequenced in a study of blood T cell repertoires in COVID-19. TCRdb's copy holds only in-frame clones and misses some; the assay was immunoSEQ multiplex PCR. The sample records tens of thousands of clones, 86% being singletons. The specimen was peripheral blood. The receptor source for this set is a man aged 35-49 years with COVID-19, enrolled during active disease.

This clone was seen more than once but under ten times. The chain links TRBV30 to TRBJ1-2; D perhaps matches TRBD1 (5 bases). Germline V gene data show CDR1 as GTSNPN and CDR2 as SVGIG (reference sequence). CDR3 length equals 14 residues. Trimming pared 3 bases from V and 4 bases from J, leaving 15 bases between. The CDR3 protein is CAWSPGGELYGYTF. The CDR3 DNA reads TGTGCCTGGAGCCCGGGGGGGGAGCTCTATGGCTACACCTTC. Combining the CDR3 with reference TRBV30 and TRBJ1-2 gives the whole variable domain SQTIHQWPATLVQPVGSPLSLECTVEGTSNPNLYWYRQAAGRGLQLLFYSVGIGQISSEVPQNLSASRPQDRQFILSSKKLLLSDSGFYLCAWSPGGELYGYTFGSGTRLTVV.

The chain is built from TRBV6-5 and TRBJ2-2, with 8 bases aligning to TRBD1. The junction had 3 bases not matched to a gene; V was cut back by 6 bases and J by 0 bases. CDR1 MNHEY and CDR2 SVGAGI come from the germline V gene. CDR3 size: 15 residues. CDR3 sequence (DNA): TGTGCCAGCAGGACAGGGGCCTCGAACACCGGGGAGCTGTTTTTT. Translation gives CASRTGASNTGELFF.

The chain combines TRBV15 with TRBJ2-7; no firm D call. Trimming took off 3 bases at V and 4 bases at J, with 7 bases between the two ends. Germline values: CDR1 LNHNV, CDR2 YYDKDF (reference sequence). The CDR3 runs to 12 residues. CDR3 DNA sequence: TGTGCCACCAGCAGGTCCAGTTACGAGCAGTACTTC. Translated: CATSRSSYEQYF.

The chain employs TRBV7-7 and TRBJ2-5, with D possibly TRBD1 on 5 matching bases. V was trimmed by 3 bases and J by 1 base, leaving 6 bases between them. Germline CDR1 SSHAT, CDR2 FNYEAQ (reference sequence). The CDR3 has 13 residues. CDR3 amino acids: CASSLGPQETQYF. The CDR3 DNA reads as TGTGCCAGCAGCTTGGGGCCCCAAGAGACCCAGTACTTC.

The chain links TRBV7-9 to TRBJ2-2; 7 bases fit TRBD1. V gave up 4 bases and J gave up 10 bases; unmatched junction bases: 9. The germline CDR1 and CDR2 sequences are SEHNR and FQNEAQ (reference sequence). The CDR3 totals 14 residues. For the CDR3, the DNA is TGTGCCAGCAGCTCACCTCAGGGGGAAAAGGAGCTGTTTTTT. The encoded protein is CASSSPQGEKELFF.

The chain employs TRBV5-4 and TRBJ2-5; the match to TRBD2 covers 13 bases. Trimming at V came to 4 bases and at J to 5 bases, leaving 11 bases not matched to a gene. From germline, CDR1 is SGHNT and CDR2 YYREEE (reference sequence). The CDR3 consists of 17 residues. The CDR3 region is CASSRQGGLAGRETQYF. CDR3 in DNA: TGTGCCAGCAGCCGCCAAGGGGGACTAGCGGGGCGGGAGACCCAGTACTTC.

The V gene is TRBV27, the J gene TRBJ2-1; D ambiguous. The CDR3 is 13 amino acids. CDR1 and CDR2 from the germline V gene are MNHEY and SMNVEV (reference sequence). V shed 7 bases and J shed 8 bases, with 15 bases lying between them. The CDR3 region is CASTRTINDEQFF. The CDR3 DNA reads TGTGCCAGCACCAGAACCATTAACGATGAGCAGTTCTTC.

The chain combines TRBV7-2 with TRBJ1-5, with 8 bases matching TRBD1. From germline, CDR1 is SGHTA and CDR2 FQGNSA. Trimming cost V 5 bases and J 2 bases; bases outside gene matches: 8. This CDR3 has 16 residues. The CDR3 DNA reads TGTGCCAGCAGCATCAGGGGGCTTTTAGGCAATCAGCCCCAGCATTTT. This encodes CASSIRGLLGNQPQHF.

The table lists this clone with a count of one. This chain links TRBV11-2 with TRBJ1-1; D possibly corresponds to TRBD1 (6 bases). V was shortened by 4 bases and J by 8 bases, with 14 bases between the two germline ends. The CDR3 runs to 13 residues. Germline V CDR1 and CDR2: SGHAT, FQNNGV. The CDR3 nucleotides are TGTGCCAGCAGCTACCGACAGGCGGTGGAAGCTTTCTTT. Translating gives CASSYRQAVEAFF.

CDR3 coding DNA: TGTGCCAGCAGCGCGGGCCACAGGGTTATAAATGAAAAACTGTTTTTT. Translated, it gives CASSAGHRVINEKLFF. The chain links TRBV9 to TRBJ1-4; tentatively, D is TRBD1 (6 bases). Germline lookup yields CDR1 SGDLS and CDR2 YYNGEE. This CDR3 region has 16 residues. The V gene lost 3 bases and the J gene lost 5 bases, with 17 bases spanning the gap.

The rearrangement links TRBV18 to TRBJ1-6; tentatively, D is TRBD1 (6 bases). There are 16 residues in the CDR3. Trimming removed 0 bases from V and 11 bases from J, with 17 bases in between. The germline CDR1 and CDR2 sequences are KGHSH and LQKENI. The CDR3, as DNA: TGTGCCAGCTCACCACCGAATCCACAGGGTATCACACCCCTCCACTTT. This sequence encodes CASSPPNPQGITPLHF.

This chain joins TRBV30 and TRBJ2-1, with a weak D call TRBD2 (6 bases). CDR1 GTSNPN and CDR2 SVGIG come from the germline V gene (reference sequence). The CDR3 runs to 15 residues. The V and J ends lost 0 bases and 6 bases respectively, with 15 bases between them. As DNA, the CDR3 is TGTGCCTGGAGTGTACTTGCGGGGCCCACCAATGAGCAGTTCTTC. Protein: CAWSVLAGPTNEQFF.

J is TRBJ1-1 and V is TRBV19; D may be TRBD1 (5 bases). V dropped 5 bases and J dropped 4 bases, with 17 bases sitting between them. The CDR3 sequence is 15 residues long. CDR1 is LNHDA and CDR2 is SQIVND in the germline V gene (reference sequence). The CDR3 bases are TGTGCCAGTAGTCCCGTGTGGGGACTGGGCACTGAAGCTTTCTTT. Its translation: CASSPVWGLGTEAFF.

The J gene is TRBJ1-2, the V gene TRBV11-3, with D unresolved. Germline-derived CDR1 and CDR2 are SGHNT and YENEEA. Trimming took off 3 bases at V and 6 bases at J, with 14 bases between the two ends. CDR3 length: 14 amino acids. The CDR3 sequence is CASSLLVRGNGYTF. As DNA, the CDR3 is TGTGCCAGCAGCTTGCTGGTCCGGGGAAATGGCTACACCTTC.

The V and J genes are TRBV2 and TRBJ1-5, with D possibly TRBD1 on 6 matching bases. In germline, CDR1 is SNHLY, CDR2 FYNNEI. The CDR3 loop spans 14 amino acids. With 5 bases removed from V and 7 bases from J, the gap between germline ends came to 15 bases. This chain's CDR3 is CASSKQGNGQPQHF. The CDR3 DNA sequence: TGTGCCAGCAGTAAACAGGGAAATGGGCAGCCCCAGCATTTT.

CDR3 DNA sequence: TGTGCCAGCACAGCGGGCCAAGAGACCCAGTACTTC. It encodes CASTAGQETQYF. The chain combines TRBV2 with TRBJ2-5; tentative D call: TRBD2 (6 bases). V lost 7 bases, J lost 1 base, and 7 bases lay in between. Germline lookup yields CDR1 SNHLY and CDR2 FYNNEI. The CDR3 length is 12 residues.

The chain links TRBV19 to TRBJ1-6; D may be TRBD1 (5 bases). The CDR3 is 16 residues long. Trimming cost V 5 bases and J 5 bases, with 16 bases left between them. Germline assignment: CDR1 LNHDA and CDR2 SQIVND (reference sequence). This CDR3 is CASSRWQGGDNSPLHF. The DNA of the CDR3 is TGTGCCAGTAGTCGGTGGCAGGGCGGGGATAATTCACCCCTCCACTTT.

The gene calls are TRBV28 and TRBJ2-3, with 8 positions matching TRBD1. V lost 7 bases and J lost 8; bases outside the gene matches: 5. The CDR3 runs to 12 residues. Germline CDR1 MDHEN, CDR2 SYDVKM. The DNA for the CDR3 is TGTGCCAGCACCGGACAGGGACCTACGCAGTATTTT. Its translation: CASTGQGPTQYF.

The chain carries TRBV4-1 and TRBJ1-2; a possible D gene is TRBD1 (5 bases). The CDR3 runs 17 residues. The germline CDR1 and CDR2 sequences are MGHRA and YSYEKL. The V end was cut by 1 base, the J end by 2 bases, with 17 bases between. CDR3 sequence: CASSQVPRTSGNYGYTF. The DNA for the CDR3 is TGCGCCAGCAGCCAAGTCCCAAGGACATCTGGGAACTATGGCTACACCTTC.

This chain uses TRBV3-1 (or the pseudogene TRBV3-2) with TRBJ2-1, with 10 bases that match TRBD2. The length of the CDR3 is 12 residues. Unmatched junction bases numbered 1, after V lost 6 bases and J lost 8 bases. The germline V gene has CDR1 LGHDT and CDR2 YNNKEL (reference sequence). This CDR3 reads CASSLAGDEQFF. DNA for the CDR3: TGTGCCAGCAGTCTAGCGGGGGATGAGCAGTTCTTC.

This clone was found a few times. This chain uses TRBV3-1 (or the pseudogene TRBV3-2) with TRBJ2-5, with D possibly TRBD1 on 6 matching bases. V lost 5 bases to trimming and J lost 1 base, with 8 bases between them. Germline V CDR1 and CDR2: LGHDT, YNNKEL (reference sequence). The CDR3 covers 13 residues. The CDR3 DNA reads as TGTGCCAGCAGCTGGGGGCGCCAAGAGACCCAGTACTTC. It codes for CASSWGRQETQYF.

The rearrangement uses TRBV7-2 and TRBJ1-2, with no clear D. In germline, CDR1 is SGHTA, CDR2 FQGNSA. V was shortened by 1 base and J by 6 bases, with 12 bases between the two germline ends. The CDR3 spans 14 residues. The CDR3 nucleotides are TGTGCCAGCAGCTTAGGGCCAGGTCCCCATGGCTACACCTTC. Translating gives CASSLGPGPHGYTF.

The chain couples TRBV3-1 (or the pseudogene TRBV3-2) to TRBJ1-2, with D tentatively TRBD1 (5 bases). The CDR3 spans 14 residues. Trimming removed 0 bases at V and 4 bases at J, with 9 bases between. The germline gives CDR1 LGHDT, CDR2 YNNKEL (reference sequence). DNA of the CDR3: TGTGCCAGCAGCCAAGATCAAGGGGCCTATGGCTACACCTTC. It specifies CASSQDQGAYGYTF.

The genes are TRBV28 and TRBJ1-5, with no clear D. Looked up from germline, CDR1 is MDHEN and CDR2 is SYDVKM. Between the trimmed V and J ends, which lost 7 bases and 3 bases, there was a span of 16 bases. This CDR3 comprises 15 residues. The CDR3 here is CASTPGSGPNQPQHF. In DNA, the CDR3 is TGTGCCAGCACCCCGGGGAGCGGCCCCAATCAGCCCCAGCATTTT.

This chain connects TRBV7-6 to TRBJ2-4; D call uncertain. The CDR3 is 14 residues long. Germline assignment: CDR1 SGHVS and CDR2 FNYEAQ. V gave up 5 bases and J gave up 3 bases, with 11 bases separating them. For the CDR3, the DNA is TGTGCCAGCAGCCCCGGGTTAAGCAAAAACATTCAGTACTTC. It is translated as CASSPGLSKNIQYF.

V gene TRBV5-1 combines with J gene TRBJ2-2; 7 bases are shared with TRBD1. Trimming took 4 bases from V and 1 from J; bases not matched to a gene: 4. The CDR3 is 15 residues long. The germline gives CDR1 SGHRS, CDR2 YFSETQ. CDR3 residues: CASSVGQLNTGELFF. DNA for the CDR3: TGCGCCAGCAGCGTGGGACAGTTGAACACCGGGGAGCTGTTTTTT.